These T cell receptor beta chains were read from a single sample in a study of beta chain features in type 1 diabetes. Assay: immunoSEQ multiplex PCR; the TCRdb copy retains only in-frame clones and omits some. The sample includes about 40,000 clones, over 45% of them seen just once. Sequenced: central memory CD4+ T cells from blood. The receptors stem from a woman aged 18 to 35 in good health. CDR3s include the opening cysteine and the closing phenylalanine or tryptophan. Each record gives: V gene, D gene, J gene, clone size, CDR3 DNA, CDR3 protein. A D gene is named only where the DNA matches it firmly. Only part of the rows carry a size: once, few, many, or a class if the clone is expanded.

TRBV25-1	.	TRBJ1-3	.	TGTGCCAGCCGAGCATGGGGGGGTGGAAACACCATATATTTT	CASRAWGGGNTIYF
TRBV30	TRBD1	TRBJ1-2	few	TGTGCCTGGACCGACAGGGGATGGGGTGGCTACACCTTC	CAWTDRGWGGYTF
TRBV11-2	TRBD1	TRBJ2-7	.	TGTGCCAGCAGCTCCACTTCCCGCCTCAGGGGGCGAGACTACGAGCAGTACTTC	CASSSTSRLRGRDYEQYF
TRBV6-6	.	TRBJ1-2	.	TGTGCCAGCAGTTACTCGGACGGGGGAGGCGGCTACACCTTC	CASSYSDGGGGYTF
TRBV6-6	TRBD2	TRBJ2-7	medium-sized	TGTGCCAGCAGGGAACGGGAGGTGAACGAGCAGTACTTC	CASREREVNEQYF
TRBV2	.	TRBJ1-1	.	TGTGCCAGCGGCGAACAGGGGAACACTGAAGCTTTCTTT	CASGEQGNTEAFF
TRBV19	.	TRBJ2-2	.	TGTGCCAGTAATTTGGTCCCCGAGACCGGGGAGCTGTTTTTT	CASNLVPETGELFF
TRBV5-1	TRBD1	TRBJ1-1	.	TGCGCCAGCAGCTCCGCAGGGGGGAACACTGAAGCTTTCTTT	CASSSAGGNTEAFF
TRBV19	TRBD1	TRBJ2-1	few	TGTGCCAGTATTTCGACAGGGGGCACTGAGCAGTTCTTC	CASISTGGTEQFF
TRBV19	.	TRBJ1-2	.	TGTGCCAGTAGTATCGGTCCGGGGGACTATGGCTACACCTTC	CASSIGPGDYGYTF
TRBV5-1	.	TRBJ2-7	.	TGCGCCAGCAGCTTTCCGGAGCCTGGCGCCGAGCAGTACTTC	CASSFPEPGAEQYF
TRBV19	TRBD1	TRBJ2-6	.	TGTGCCAGTAGTCCAAAAACAGGGGGCGCTTCGGACTCTGGGGCCAACGTCCTGACTTTC	CASSPKTGGASDSGANVLTF
TRBV19	TRBD1	TRBJ1-2	.	TGTGCCAGTAGTCCACAGGGGGCGCTTGGATACTATGGCTACACCTTC	CASSPQGALGYYGYTF
TRBV9	.	TRBJ2-7	.	TGTGCCAGCAGCGTAAGGAGCGGAAGTTCCTACGAGCAGTACTTC	CASSVRSGSSYEQYF
TRBV19	.	TRBJ2-1	few	TGTGCCAGTAGTACGAGAAACAATGAGCAGTTCTTC	CASSTRNNEQFF
TRBV11-2	TRBD1	TRBJ2-1	.	TGTGCCAGCAGCTCCCTCGGACAGGGGGGCTACAATGAGCAGTTCTTC	CASSSLGQGGYNEQFF
TRBV6-1	TRBD1	TRBJ2-7	.	TGTGCCAGCAGGGGACAGGGGGCGAACGAGCAGTACTTC	CASRGQGANEQYF
TRBV4-2	.	TRBJ2-3	.	TGTGCCAGCAGCCAAGATCGGGGGACACCAGGGGGGCAGTATTTT	CASSQDRGTPGGQYF
TRBV5-5	TRBD1	TRBJ2-3	.	TGTGCCAGCAGCTTACAGGACAGGGTCATTGAGTATTTT	CASSLQDRVIEYF
TRBV5-1	TRBD2	TRBJ2-5	few	TGCGCCAGCAGACGGACTAGCGGGGAAGAGACCCAGTACTTC	CASRRTSGEETQYF
TRBV7-3	.	TRBJ2-3	few	TGTGCCAGCAGCTCAGGGCCAGATACGCAGTATTTT	CASSSGPDTQYF
TRBV9	TRBD1	TRBJ1-1	.	TGTGCCAGCAGCGTAGCAAGGGACAGAGCTTTCTTT	CASSVARDRAFF
TRBV4-2	.	TRBJ1-2	medium-sized	TGTGCCAGCAGCCAAGATCGCGGGATCGGCTATGGCTACACCTTC	CASSQDRGIGYGYTF
TRBV18	TRBD1	TRBJ1-4	.	TGTGCCAGCTCACCGACAGGGGTTAATGAAAAACTGTTTTTT	CASSPTGVNEKLFF
TRBV30	.	TRBJ2-6	.	TGTGCCGGGGACTCCAGCGCCTTATCTGGGGCCAACGTCCTGACTTTC	CAGDSSALSGANVLTF
TRBV5-1	.	TRBJ2-5	few	TGCGCCAGCAATTCAGGAGGGGCGCGGGAGACCCAGTACTTC	CASNSGGARETQYF
TRBV30	.	TRBJ1-2	few	TGTGCCCGCGGGGGCGGTGGCTACACCTTC	CARGGGGYTF
TRBV2	TRBD1	TRBJ2-7	.	TGTGCCAGCAGATACCACGGGACAGGGGTCCCCGAGCAGTACTTC	CASRYHGTGVPEQYF
TRBV18	TRBD1	TRBJ1-1	few	TGTGCCAGCTCACGCGGCTCACAGGGGGCGACTGAAGCTTTCTTT	CASSRGSQGATEAFF
TRBV19	.	TRBJ1-5	once	TGTGCCAGTAGTATAGAAAGCAGGGGCGGCAATCAGCCCCAGCATTTT	CASSIESRGGNQPQHF
TRBV5-1	.	TRBJ1-1	.	TGCGCCAGCAGCTTGGCCGCAGGGAACACTGAAGCTTTCTTT	CASSLAAGNTEAFF
TRBV7-9	.	TRBJ1-1	.	TGTGCCAGCAGCTTTGGACAGATGAACACTGAAGCTTTCTTT	CASSFGQMNTEAFF
TRBV13	TRBD1	TRBJ1-6	.	TGTGCCAGCAGCCTCCTCTCCATGACAGGGATGGTGGATTCACCCCTCCACTTT	CASSLLSMTGMVDSPLHF
TRBV27	.	TRBJ1-2	.	TGTGCCAGCAGCCAGAGAGGAAACTATGGCTACACCTTC	CASSQRGNYGYTF
TRBV5-1	.	TRBJ1-4	once	TGCGCCAGCAGCTTGGCGACCCCGACAGAAAAACTGTTTTTT	CASSLATPTEKLFF
TRBV7-9	TRBD2	TRBJ2-5	many	TGTGCCAGCAGCTTCGGACTAGCGGGAGGGGGAGGATACCAAGAGACCCAGTACTTC	CASSFGLAGGGGYQETQYF
TRBV10-1	TRBD2	TRBJ2-3	.	TGCGCCAGCAGTGAGATAGCGGGGGGCACAGATACGCAGTATTTT	CASSEIAGGTDTQYF
TRBV29-1	TRBD1	TRBJ1-1	.	TGCAGCGCAGGACAGGGCAGGGACACTGAAGCTTTCTTT	CSAGQGRDTEAFF
TRBV30	.	TRBJ1-2	.	TGTGCCTGGCGGGAAGGCCCAGCCATCTATGGCTACACCTTC	CAWREGPAIYGYTF
TRBV2	TRBD2	TRBJ2-1	.	TGTGCCAGCAGTGAATATACTAGCGGGGGGGTAACGTCCTACAATGAGCAGTTCTTC	CASSEYTSGGVTSYNEQFF
TRBV5-1	.	TRBJ2-7	.	TGCGCCAGCAGCTTGGAACAGGGTGGCTCCGAGCAGTACTTC	CASSLEQGGSEQYF
TRBV6-1	.	TRBJ2-1	few	TGTGCCAGCACCCCAGGGGGGCAGTCCTACAATGAGCAGTTCTTC	CASTPGGQSYNEQFF
TRBV5-4	TRBD1	TRBJ2-1	.	TGTGCCAGCAGCTTGGCCCAGGGGGAGTACAATGAGCAGTTCTTC	CASSLAQGEYNEQFF
TRBV11-2	TRBD1	TRBJ1-1	.	TGTGCCAGCAGCTTACGGGGACAGGGGTACACTGAAGCTTTCTTT	CASSLRGQGYTEAFF
TRBV7-3	.	TRBJ2-1	few	TGTGCCAGCAGCCGAAGCAGGGGCTTAGTCGCCGAGCAGTTCTTC	CASSRSRGLVAEQFF
TRBV7-9	.	TRBJ2-3	.	TGTGCCAGCAGCTTTCGACAGAGCACAGATACGCAGTATTTT	CASSFRQSTDTQYF
TRBV11-2	.	TRBJ2-5	.	TGTGCCAGCAGCTTAAACCCTAGCGCAGAGACCCAGTACTTC	CASSLNPSAETQYF
TRBV29-1	.	TRBJ2-5	few	TGCAGCGTTGGGGCAGGACAGTTCCAAGAGACCCAGTACTTC	CSVGAGQFQETQYF
TRBV29-1	TRBD1	TRBJ2-2	few	TGCAGCGTTCCCCAGGGGGCGAGGACCGGGGAGCTGTTTTTT	CSVPQGARTGELFF
TRBV13	TRBD2	TRBJ2-2	.	TGTGCCAGCAGTTTAGCGGTTTTAGCGGGAACCGGGGAGCTGTTTTTT	CASSLAVLAGTGELFF
TRBV7-2	TRBD2	TRBJ2-3	.	TGTGCCAGCAGCTCCGGGACTAGCGGTTGGAGAGATACGCAGTATTTT	CASSSGTSGWRDTQYF
TRBV10-3	TRBD2	TRBJ2-5	few	TGTGCCATTTCGGGAGGAGGGGAGACCCAGTACTTC	CAISGGGETQYF
TRBV4-1	TRBD2	TRBJ2-3	.	TGCGCCAGCAGCCAAGGGGTAATAGCGGGGACAGATACGCAGTATTTT	CASSQGVIAGTDTQYF